One and the same sample provided the 26 T cell receptor beta chains below, sequenced in a study of T cells after yellow fever vaccination. TCRdb re-called the 5' RACE reads through MiXCR, storing one row per CDR3 protein. Seen here are roughly 310,000 distinct CDR3 sequences, roughly 8.7% observed once, and the top ten hold roughly 17%. The sample here was PBMCs, taken on the day of the first yellow fever vaccination. These receptors all stem from a young man who received the YFV17D yellow fever vaccine.

This clonotype was recorded a few times. The chain links TRBV3-1 to TRBJ1-1; the D is unclear. The length of the CDR3 is 14 residues. Germline values: CDR1 LGHDT, CDR2 YNNKEL (reference sequence). Trimming shortened V by 0 bases and J by 5 bases, and 10 bases separated the two germline ends. CDR3 residues: CASSQDRAGTEAFF. The CDR3 DNA is TGTGCCAGCAGCCAAGATCGGGCGGGGACTGAAGCTTTCTTT.

The rearrangement uses TRBV27 and TRBJ1-5, with no clear D. CDR3 length: 13 residues. Germline V gene data show CDR1 as MNHEY and CDR2 as SMNVEV (reference sequence). With 0 bases removed from V and 3 bases from J, the gap between germline ends came to 3 bases. CDR3 residues: CASSLSINQPQHF. The CDR3 DNA follows: TGTGCCAGCAGTTTATCAATCAATCAGCCCCAGCATTTT.

The chain is built from TRBV6-1 and TRBJ2-6; 11 nucleotides agree with TRBD1. The CDR3 length is 18 residues. V was clipped by 3 bases and J by 0 bases; unmatched bases: 4. Germline lookup yields CDR1 MNHNS and CDR2 SASEGT. The CDR3: CASSDGGTGGSGANVLTF. CDR3 coding DNA: TGTGCCAGCAGTGATGGGGGGACAGGGGGCTCTGGGGCCAACGTCCTGACTTTC.

The chain has TRBV5-1 and TRBJ2-2; no definite D call. Between the trimmed V and J ends, which lost 4 bases and 0 bases, there was a span of 13 bases. Germline lookup yields CDR1 SGHRS and CDR2 YFSETQ. The CDR3 spans 16 residues. The DNA of the CDR3 is TGCGCCAGCAGCGTCTCTGGGGAACCGAACACCGGGGAGCTGTTTTTT. Amino acids: CASSVSGEPNTGELFF.

The chain couples TRBV3-1 to TRBJ2-5; 9 bases are shared with TRBD1. The V segment lost 1 base and the J segment 3 bases; nucleotides outside the gene matches: 6. The CDR3 is 16 residues long. Germline CDR1 and CDR2: LGHDT and YNNKEL (reference sequence). The CDR3 nucleotides are TGTGCCAGCAGCCAAGCTAGGGACAGGGTAAAAGAGACCCAGTACTTC. It encodes CASSQARDRVKETQYF.

This clonotype was found many times. The rearrangement joins TRBV20-1 to TRBJ1-1; D remains unclear. The V and J ends lost 1 base and 5 bases respectively, with 8 bases between them. The germline V gene encodes CDR1 DFQATT and CDR2 SNEGSKA (reference sequence). The CDR3 totals 12 residues. The CDR3 DNA follows: TGCAGTGCTAGAGTACGAGGAACTGAAGCTTTCTTT. Its protein is CSARVRGTEAFF.

This chain links TRBV5-1 with TRBJ2-1, with D unresolved. The V end lost 4 bases, the J end lost 9 bases, and 14 bases lay between the germline ends. The CDR3 loop spans 13 amino acids. Per germline, CDR1 SGHRS and CDR2 YFSETQ. The CDR3 nucleotides are TGCGCCAGCAGCACCTGGCCCGAGGCTGAGCAGTTCTTC. Its protein is CASSTWPEAEQFF.

To note about this clonotype: Possible read error: a much larger clone is one base away. The CDR3 loop reads CASWVRFTYEQYV. CDR3 DNA sequence: TGTGCCAGCTGGGTCAGGTTTACCTACGAGCAGTACGTC. J is TRBJ2-7 and V is TRBV5-5, with D unresolved. Germline CDR1 and CDR2: SGHKS and YYEKEE (reference sequence). The V gene lost 7 bases and the J gene lost 2 bases, with 13 bases spanning the gap. The CDR3 loop spans 13 amino acids.

This clonotype has a count of ten or more. This sequence joins TRBV5-1 and TRBJ1-1, with D tentatively TRBD1 (6 bases). The CDR3 loop spans 14 amino acids. CDR1 and CDR2 (germline): SGHRS, YFSETQ. V was clipped by 3 bases and J by 4 bases, with 13 bases between them. As DNA, the CDR3 is TGCGCCAGCAGCTGGCAGGGGTACGGCACTGAAGCTTTCTTT. Its translation: CASSWQGYGTEAFF. Combining the CDR3 with reference TRBV5-1 and TRBJ1-1 gives the whole variable domain KAGVTQTPRYLIKTRGQQVTLSCSPISGHRSVSWYQQTPGQGLQFLFEYFSETQRNKGNFPGRFSGRQFSNSRSEMNVSTLELGDSALYLCASSWQGYGTEAFFGQGTRLTVV.

The gene calls are TRBV20-1 and TRBJ2-5; TRBD2 matches 7 bases. Germline V gene data show CDR1 as DFQATT and CDR2 as SNEGSKA (reference sequence). J lost 1 base, V lost 3 bases, and 8 bases had no gene match. The CDR3 extends over 15 amino acids. CDR3 DNA: TGCAGTGCTAGGAAAGCTAGCGGTACCCAAGAGACCCAGTACTTC. As protein: CSARKASGTQETQYF.

V usage is TRBV7-2 and J usage is TRBJ2-7; TRBD1 agrees at 7 bases. Germline V lookup: CDR1 SGHTA, CDR2 FQGNSA. J gave up 2 bases and V 4 bases, and 5 bases lay outside the gene matches. This CDR3 has 14 amino acids. This CDR3 is CASSWMTGTYEQYF. CDR3 sequence (DNA): TGTGCCAGCAGCTGGATGACAGGGACCTACGAGCAGTACTTC.

Of note for this clonotype: This may be a read error: a much more frequent sequence differs by one nucleotide. The rearrangement uses TRBV4-2 and TRBJ2-6, with D unclear. This CDR3 comprises 16 residues. Germline V CDR1 and CDR2: LGHNA, YNFKEQ. The CDR3 coding sequence is TGTGCCATCAGCCAAGAACCGCCCCCGGGGGCCAACGTCCTGACTTTC. Protein: CAISQEPPPGANVLTF.

This clonotype has just a few counts. The chain joins TRBV7-8 to TRBJ2-7, with D possibly being TRBD1 or TRBD2 (5 bases each). Germline V gene sequence: CDR1 SGHVS, CDR2 FQNEAQ. CDR3 size: 16 residues. Deletions cut 1 base from V and 6 bases from J, with 19 bases between. The CDR3 loop reads CASSLVGGGDYGEQYV. CDR3 DNA sequence: TGTGCCAGCAGCTTAGTCGGTGGGGGAGACTATGGCGAGCAGTACGTC.

This rearrangement joins TRBV7-3 to TRBJ2-2; D is ambiguous. The length of the CDR3 is 14 residues. Per the germline V gene, CDR1 is SGHTA and CDR2 is FQGTGA. The V end lost 5 bases, the J end lost 4 bases, and 11 bases lay between the germline ends. The CDR3 DNA is TGTGCCAGCAGCAAACGCCCGGCCACCGGGGAGCTGTTTTTT. Protein product: CASSKRPATGELFF.

This rearrangement joins TRBV20-1 to TRBJ2-3; 16 bases are shared with TRBD2. Germline CDR1 DFQATT, CDR2 SNEGSKA (reference sequence). V was pared by 7 bases and J by 3 bases, with 10 bases of the junction left unmatched. This CDR3 spans 17 amino acids. The CDR3 here is CSGQAPGLAGGTDTQYF. The CDR3, as DNA: TGCAGTGGCCAGGCTCCGGGACTAGCGGGGGGGACAGATACGCAGTATTTT.

This clonotype was picked up a small number of times. The CDR3 loop reads CASRTSGTPSGEQFF. The CDR3 DNA follows: TGTGCCAGCAGGACATCCGGGACTCCGAGCGGTGAGCAGTTCTTC. J is TRBJ2-1 and V is TRBV14, with D possibly TRBD2 on 6 matching bases. Germline V lookup: CDR1 SGHDN, CDR2 FVKESK. The V and J ends lost 6 bases and 9 bases respectively, with 21 bases between them. The CDR3 spans 15 residues.

This clonotype was counted at least ten times. The chain carries TRBV5-1 and TRBJ1-1; 9 positions match TRBD1. Trimming at V came to 4 bases and at J to 11 bases, leaving 12 bases not matched to a gene. The CDR3 is made up of 14 amino acids. Germline V gives CDR1 SGHRS, CDR2 YFSETQ. The CDR3 DNA follows: TGCGCCAGCAGCGCCCGGATACAGGGGGCGCCGGCTTTCTTT. Protein sequence: CASSARIQGAPAFF.

The chain employs TRBV7-8 and TRBJ2-3; 11 positions agree with TRBD2. CDR1 SGHVS and CDR2 FQNEAQ come from the germline V gene. Trimming removed 2 bases from V and 4 bases from J; junction bases left unmatched: 2. CDR3 length: 15 residues. The CDR3 DNA is TGTGCCAGCAGCTTAATAGCGGGAGGGGCAGATACGCAGTATTTT. Its protein is CASSLIAGGADTQYF.

This clonotype came up a few times. This chain joins TRBV12-3 or TRBV12-4 and TRBJ2-7, with TRBD2 matching over 7 bases. This CDR3 has 12 residues. Germline trimming cut 4 bases from V and 6 bases from J; bases unmatched to any gene: 3. The CDR3, as DNA: TGTGCCAGCAGTTGGGAGGGAGGCGAGCAGTACTTC. Its protein product is CASSWEGGEQYF.

The rearrangement uses TRBV5-1 and TRBJ2-6; D is possibly TRBD1 (6 bases). CDR3 length: 14 amino acids. The germline V and J ends were trimmed by 5 bases and 0 bases, with 6 bases remaining between them. Germline CDR1 SGHRS, CDR2 YFSETQ. The CDR3 DNA follows: TGCGCCAGCAGACAGGGCTCTGGGGCCAACGTCCTGACTTTC. Its protein product is CASRQGSGANVLTF.

The chain links TRBV7-2 to TRBJ2-7; D is possibly TRBD1 (6 bases). The CDR3 contains 14 residues. Trimming left V 4 bases short and J 0 bases short, with 10 bases between. Germline loops: CDR1 SGHTA, CDR2 FQGNSA. CDR3 DNA: TGTGCCAGCAGCTCTTACAGGGTCTCCTACGAGCAGTACTTC. This codes for CASSSYRVSYEQYF.

The V call is TRBV7-3, the J call TRBJ1-1; possibly TRBD1 for D (5 bases). This CDR3 spans 15 amino acids. Germline CDR1 is SGHTA and CDR2 is FQGTGA. Trimming shortened V by 0 bases and J by 6 bases, and 14 bases separated the two germline ends. The CDR3 loop reads CASSLTDNLRPEAFF. The CDR3 nucleotides read TGTGCCAGCAGCTTAACGGACAACCTGAGGCCTGAAGCTTTCTTT.

This clonotype was observed a few times. Here the CDR3 reads CASSPKSRQGSEQYF. CDR3 nucleotide sequence: TGTGCCAGCAGCCCCAAGTCTCGGCAGGGAAGCGAGCAGTACTTC. V gene TRBV7-2 combines with J gene TRBJ2-7; tentatively, D is TRBD1 (5 bases). In germline, CDR1 is SGHTA, CDR2 FQGNSA. V lost 5 bases to trimming and J lost 6 bases, with 20 bases between them. CDR3 length: 15 residues.

The chain couples TRBV5-4 to TRBJ2-7; TRBD2 matches at 14 bases. Germline V gene data show CDR1 as SGHNT and CDR2 as YYREEE (reference sequence). V was clipped by 3 bases and J by 1 base; unmatched bases: 3. This CDR3 spans 16 amino acids. DNA for the CDR3: TGTGCCAGCAGCTCCGGACTAGCGGGGGGTTCCTACGAGCAGTACGTC. Its translation is CASSSGLAGGSYEQYV.

V and J are TRBV11-3 and TRBJ2-7, with TRBD2 identical over 11 bases. Germline V gene sequence: CDR1 SGHNT, CDR2 YENEEA. J was trimmed by 3 bases and V by 4 bases; bases with no gene match: 5. This CDR3 is 15 amino acids long. This CDR3 reads CASSYTSGGYYEQYF. DNA of the CDR3: TGTGCCAGCAGCTACACTAGCGGGGGCTACTACGAGCAGTACTTC.

In nucleotides, the CDR3 is TGTGCCAGCAGACCCGGGACGGACTACACTGAAGCTTTCTTT. Translation gives CASRPGTDYTEAFF. The rearrangement uses TRBV7-9 and TRBJ1-1; TRBD1 is a possible D gene (5 bases). Germline V gene data show CDR1 as SEHNR and CDR2 as FQNEAQ (reference sequence). V was pared by 6 bases and J by 3 bases, with 14 bases between. The length of the CDR3 is 14 residues.